A single sample is the source of the 23 T cell receptor beta chains below, sequenced in a study of human T cells and chemical hapten exposure. TCRdb called the RACE reads again in MiXCR, with one record for every CDR3 protein. The table shows approximately 50,000 distinct CDR3 sequences, with 8.5% to 10% occurring only once. As for time point: pre-sensitization, week 0. The sample's treatment: therapeutic diphenylcyclopropenone sensitization with weekly scalp DPC. Total RNA was isolated from unfractionated whole blood. Sequences were derived from whole blood, sampled in connection with sensitization to the hapten diphenylcyclopropenone (DPC). The receptor set was obtained from a woman younger than 45 with alopecia areata. Some clones in this sample may be carry-over from other donors' samples.

This clonotype was observed a handful of times. The chain uses TRBV5-4 and TRBJ1-3, with D perhaps TRBD1 (6 bases). Trimming took off 0 bases at V and 0 bases at J, with 7 bases between the two ends. The germline V gene has CDR1 SGHNT and CDR2 YYREEE (reference sequence). The CDR3 consists of 15 residues. The CDR3 loop reads CASSLDRDSGNTIYF. Here the CDR3 DNA reads TGTGCCAGCAGCTTGGACAGGGACTCTGGAAACACCATATATTTT.

The chain carries TRBV20-1 and TRBJ2-1; D gene uncertain. Per germline, CDR1 DFQATT and CDR2 SNEGSKA (reference sequence). The CDR3 consists of 12 residues. Trimming shortened V by 6 bases and J by 9 bases, and 15 bases separated the two germline ends. The CDR3 region has the DNA TGCAGTGCAAGCGATTTAATCGGTGAGCAGTTCTTC. It is translated as CSASDLIGEQFF.

This clonotype was recorded a few times. The V gene is TRBV7-2, the J gene TRBJ2-7, with 7 bases identical to TRBD1. Germline CDR1 SGHTA, CDR2 FQGNSA. The length of the CDR3 is 14 residues. The junction had 6 bases not matched to a gene; V was cut back by 5 bases and J by 2 bases. The CDR3 loop reads CASSLGTAPYEQYF. The CDR3 bases are TGTGCCAGCAGCCTCGGGACAGCCCCCTACGAGCAGTACTTC.

J is TRBJ1-2 and V is TRBV6-1; D might be TRBD1 (5 bases). Germline V gene lookup returns CDR1 MNHNS and CDR2 SASEGT. The CDR3 is 12 residues long. Trimming took off 6 bases at V and 6 bases at J, with 11 bases between the two ends. For the CDR3, the DNA is TGTGCCAGCAGGGGAGGCAGGGATGGCTACACCTTC. Its protein is CASRGGRDGYTF.

There are a few counts of this clonotype. The rearrangement uses TRBV5-1 and TRBJ2-3, with TRBD1 matching over 9 bases. The V segment lost 0 bases and the J segment 6 bases; nucleotides outside the gene matches: 2. CDR1 SGHRS and CDR2 YFSETQ come from the germline V gene. This CDR3 has 14 residues. The CDR3 DNA is TGCGCCAGCAGCTTGGTGGGACAGGGTGATACGCAGTATTTT. This codes for CASSLVGQGDTQYF.

In this sample, this clonotype turned up a few times. The V and J genes are TRBV5-5 and TRBJ2-3; a possible D gene is TRBD2 (5 bases). V dropped 7 bases and J dropped 0 bases, with 27 bases sitting between them. The CDR3 totals 19 residues. Germline lookup yields CDR1 SGHKS and CDR2 YYEKEE (reference sequence). CDR3 DNA: TGTGCCAGCGCCAAGACCCCTACTAGTAGTCCCCGCAGCACAGATACGCAGTATTTT. Protein product: CASAKTPTSSPRSTDTQYF.

A remark on this clonotype: Mismatch with germline at one junction end may stem from a read error. The chain employs TRBV7-8 and TRBJ2-3, with a weak D call TRBD2 (5 bases). Germline lookup yields CDR1 SGHVS and CDR2 FQNEAQ. The CDR3 has 17 amino acids. CDR3 loop: CARSLVASVPGIDTQYF. In DNA form, the CDR3 reads TGTGCCAGAAGCTTAGTCGCGTCGGTCCCGGGGATAGATACGCAGTATTTT.

This clonotype was counted a few times. This rearrangement joins TRBV6-1 to TRBJ1-5; D not certain. The CDR3 has 16 residues. CDR1 MNHNS and CDR2 SASEGT come from the germline V gene. The V end lost 3 bases, the J end lost 4 bases, and 16 bases lay between the germline ends. The CDR3 loop reads CASSDSQLSENQPQHF. CDR3 sequence (DNA): TGTGCCAGCAGTGACTCGCAACTGTCGGAGAATCAGCCCCAGCATTTT.

This clonotype has just a few counts. J is TRBJ2-2 and V is TRBV6-5; tentatively, D is TRBD1 or TRBD2 (6 bases each). V lost 7 bases and J 5 bases, leaving 14 bases between the germline ends. The CDR3 has 14 amino acids. Germline V gene lookup returns CDR1 MNHEY and CDR2 SVGAGI. The CDR3: CASKRQAGTGELFF. DNA for the CDR3: TGTGCCAGCAAACGACAGGCGGGAACCGGGGAGCTGTTTTTT.

This clonotype was found a few times. The chain employs TRBV20-1 and TRBJ1-1; TRBD1 matches 7 bases. The V segment lost 4 bases and the J segment 3 bases; nucleotides outside the gene matches: 11. Germline CDR1 DFQATT, CDR2 SNEGSKA (reference sequence). CDR3 length: 15 amino acids. CDR3 amino acids: CSAKGTTGEDTEAFF. The CDR3 nucleotides read TGCAGTGCTAAAGGGACTACAGGGGAGGACACTGAAGCTTTCTTT.

This chain joins TRBV6-5 and TRBJ2-6; 9 nucleotides match TRBD1. Germline CDR1 reads MNHEY; CDR2 reads SVGAGI. CDR3 length: 16 amino acids. V was pared by 5 bases and J by 1 base, with 3 bases of the junction left unmatched. This CDR3 reads CASSEGQGSGANVLTF. The DNA for the CDR3 is TGTGCCAGCAGTGAGGGACAGGGATCTGGGGCCAACGTCCTGACTTTC.

The rearrangement links TRBV11-2 to TRBJ2-7, with D uncertain. This CDR3 spans 12 amino acids. Germline CDR1 and CDR2: SGHAT and FQNNGV. Trimming took off 5 bases at V and 4 bases at J, with 9 bases between the two ends. The CDR3 region is CASSPLQYEQYF. The CDR3 coding sequence is TGTGCCAGCAGCCCTCTCCAGTACGAGCAGTACTTC.

Comments on this clonotype: Possible read error: a much larger clone is one base away. This chain uses TRBV7-9 with TRBJ1-4, with D unresolved. In germline, CDR1 is SEHNR, CDR2 FQNEAQ (reference sequence). V was shortened by 5 bases and J by 2 bases, with 12 bases between the two germline ends. The CDR3 covers 15 residues. The CDR3 nucleotides read TGTGCCAGCAGCGTAGGAGTGTTGACTAATGAAAAACTGTTTTTT. Translation gives CASSVGVLTNEKLFF.

The chain combines TRBV29-1 with TRBJ2-7; TRBD1 might be the D (5 bases). This CDR3 contains 13 residues. The germline V and J ends were trimmed by 4 bases and 8 bases, with 18 bases remaining between them. Germline values: CDR1 SQVTM, CDR2 ANQGSEA. The CDR3 is CSVGTGPQGKQYF. CDR3 coding DNA: TGCAGCGTTGGTACGGGTCCCCAGGGCAAGCAGTACTTC.

As for this clonotype: This sequence may be a read error, since a much larger clone differs from it by one base. This chain links TRBV6-5 with TRBJ2-2, with 7 bases fitting TRBD1. Germline V gives CDR1 MNHEY, CDR2 SVGAGI. CDR3 length: 16 residues. CDR3 in DNA: TGTGCCAGCACCGACGGGACAGCGCCGAACACCGGGGAGCGGTTTTTT. It translates to CASTDGTAPNTGERFF.

As to this clonotype: A much larger clone sits a single nucleotide away, making a read error possible. The chain joins TRBV7-2 to TRBJ2-3, with 8 bases aligning to TRBD2. Germline CDR1 reads SGHTA; CDR2 reads FQGNSA. The CDR3 loop spans 16 amino acids. In DNA, the CDR3 is TGTGGCAGCAGCTTAGCTCCCGGACTAGCTGGAGATACGCAGTATTTT. Amino acid sequence: CGSSLAPGLAGDTQYF.

V and J are TRBV28 and TRBJ2-1; TRBD2 matches 9 bases. The V and J ends lost 5 bases and 4 bases, in that order; junction bases with no gene match: 15. The CDR3 is 18 amino acids. Germline CDR1 and CDR2: MDHEN and SYDVKM. CDR3 sequence: CASSPNLLLAGNYNEQFF. As DNA, the CDR3 is TGTGCCAGCAGTCCCAACCTTCTTCTAGCGGGGAATTACAATGAGCAGTTCTTC.

This clonotype was counted many times. This rearrangement joins TRBV12-3 or TRBV12-4 to TRBJ2-5; D not certain. V dropped 4 bases and J dropped 5 bases, with 11 bases sitting between them. This CDR3 spans 13 amino acids. The CDR3 is CASSSNRWETQYF. The DNA of the CDR3 is TGTGCCAGCAGTTCCAACCGGTGGGAGACCCAGTACTTC.

The chain links TRBV20-1 to TRBJ2-3; 7 positions match TRBD2. Looked up from germline, CDR1 is DFQATT and CDR2 is SNEGSKA (reference sequence). The CDR3 contains 13 residues. V trimming: 4 bases; J trimming: 3 bases; junction bases outside the gene matches: 4. The CDR3 protein is CSATYGGTDTQYF. The CDR3 coding sequence is TGCAGTGCTACCTACGGGGGGACAGATACGCAGTATTTT.

The chain carries TRBV20-1 and TRBJ2-7; 8 bases align to TRBD1. V was clipped by 5 bases and J by 1 base; unmatched bases: 16. CDR3 length: 17 residues. Germline lookup yields CDR1 DFQATT and CDR2 SNEGSKA (reference sequence). The CDR3 sequence is CSARKKPGQGRSYEQYF. CDR3 sequence (DNA): TGCAGTGCTCGAAAAAAACCAGGACAGGGCCGATCCTACGAGCAGTACTTC.

The rearrangement links TRBV11-2 to TRBJ2-3, with TRBD1 as a possible D gene (5 bases). The CDR3 spans 16 residues. The V and J ends lost 5 bases and 0 bases respectively, with 15 bases between them. Germline V gene data show CDR1 as SGHAT and CDR2 as FQNNGV. CDR3 residues: CASSIPRGVSTDTQYF. For the CDR3, the DNA is TGTGCCAGCAGCATCCCAAGGGGCGTGAGCACAGATACGCAGTATTTT.

This clonotype was observed a handful of times. The chain couples TRBV11-2 to TRBJ1-4; the D is unclear. The V gene's germline CDR1 is SGHAT and CDR2 FQNNGV. V shed 5 bases and J shed 5 bases, with 15 bases lying between them. This CDR3 contains 15 residues. Here the CDR3 DNA reads TGTGCCAGCAGCCGGCAAGGCCAGTTGAATGAAAAACTGTTTTTT. Protein: CASSRQGQLNEKLFF.

The chain has TRBV6-1 and TRBJ2-3, with D uncertain. The ends were cut back, 2 bases at V and 0 bases at J, with 6 bases in the middle. The CDR3 length is 14 residues. Germline CDR1 MNHNS, CDR2 SASEGT. CDR3 sequence (DNA): TGTGCCAGCAGTGAAATCGTGAGCACAGATACGCAGTATTTT. Its translation: CASSEIVSTDTQYF.